This TCR beta chain was captured in a study of neoadjuvant anti-PD-1 for oral cavity cancer. Repertoires were generated with immunoSEQ multiplex PCR, while TCRdb's copy carries only in-frame clones and drops some. The sample lists about 42,000 clones, 77% occurring once. Trimming left V 3 bases short and J 7 bases short, with 3 bases between. The CDR3 extends over 11 amino acids. Germline-derived CDR1 and CDR2 are SNHLY and FYNNEI. The time point was: after neoadjuvant nivolumab, at surgical resection. The sequence came from a person between 35 and 79 years old with oral cavity squamous cell carcinoma. The input for sequencing was PBMCs, taken after nivolumab (anti-PD-1) treatment. V usage is TRBV2 and J usage is TRBJ2-2; D is unclear. The CDR3 reads CASSEFGELFF. The CDR3 coding sequence is TGTGCCAGCAGTGAGTTCGGGGAGCTGTTTTTT.